This TCR beta chain was documented in a study of cytomegalovirus exposure and HLA in healthy donors. The study's findings and limits: One later analysis reportedly identified an Asian-associated ancestry cluster that showed fewer N-insertions than the approximately 710-donor mean. In vitro assays verified that a few CMV-associated chains recognized CMV antigens specifically. Reported findings show TCR beta sequences accurately forecast HLA-A and HLA-B alleles in most subjects.

This clone showed up just a few times. Its matching antigen is unknown. Trimming removed 0 bases from V and 9 bases from J, with 15 bases in between. The CDR3 is made up of 15 amino acids. CDR1 and CDR2 from the germline V gene are MNHEY and SMNVEV (reference sequence). Primers for the PCR totalled 60 Vbeta and 13 Jbeta. The protocol was immunoSEQ multiplex PCR, while the TCRdb copy is restricted to in-frame clones and leaves out a portion. The sample holds approximately 150,000 clones, over 60% seen once. This chain joins TRBV27 and TRBJ2-1, with a tentative D call TRBD1 (5 bases). This clonotype was sampled from a man aged 40-49 years in good health and CMV-seronegative. The source material was PBMCs. CDR3 nucleotides: TGTGCCAGCAGTTTATCGGGGCAGGGTTATGGTGAGCAGTTCTTC. It yields the protein CASSLSGQGYGEQFF.